Sequencing of this T cell receptor (beta chain) was carried out in a study of blood T cell repertoires in COVID-19. The wider study: Donors in the United States, Italy and Spain gave samples during acute or convalescent COVID-19.

The V segment lost 0 bases and the J segment 5 bases; nucleotides outside the gene matches: 6. The CDR3 contains 15 residues. The germline gives CDR1 SGHTA, CDR2 FQGNSA. The protocol was immunoSEQ multiplex PCR, while the TCRdb copy is restricted to in-frame clones and leaves out a portion. This sample has roughly 3,500 clones; 65% to 80% occur once, and the top ten carry about 45%. The J gene is TRBJ2-5, the V gene TRBV7-2; 7 bases line up with TRBD2. The TCR comes from a human donor in a cohort sampled during active COVID-19. Material for sequencing was peripheral blood. Here the CDR3 DNA reads TGTGCCAGCAGCTTAGCCCGGCGGGAGATGGAGACCCAGTACTTC. It yields the protein CASSLARREMETQYF.